Following are 13 T cell receptor beta chains from one sample sequenced in a study of CD8+ T cells in alopecia areata. Sample treatment: oral pan-JAK inhibitor, 5-10 mg twice daily. Extracted RNA was reverse transcribed into cDNA, the sequencing template. The data were produced by immunoSEQ multiplex PCR, yet TCRdb's version contains in-frame clones alone and is incomplete. The sample records approximately 180,000 clones, under 80% being singletons. Sequenced here: CD4+ T cells sorted from blood, sampled between weeks 47 and 50, from a patient treated with tofacitinib. These receptor sequences come from a human donor with alopecia areata.

The chain is built from TRBV30 and TRBJ2-4; 10 bases align to TRBD1. This CDR3 contains 18 residues. The junction had 11 bases not matched to a gene; V was cut back by 3 bases and J by 0 bases. CDR1 is GTSNPN and CDR2 is SVGIG in the germline V gene (reference sequence). CDR3 protein: CAWRTPFGQGVAKNIQYF. The CDR3 bases are TGTGCCTGGAGGACTCCCTTTGGACAGGGGGTAGCCAAAAACATTCAGTACTTC.

J is TRBJ2-3 and V is TRBV7-2; 12 bases are a match to TRBD2. Germline CDR1 SGHTA, CDR2 FQGNSA. The V and J ends lost 6 bases and 0 bases, in that order; junction bases with no gene match: 1. The CDR3 is 15 residues long. The CDR3 DNA sequence: TGTGCCAGCAGACTAGCGGGGGGCAGCACAGATACGCAGTATTTT. It yields the protein CASRLAGGSTDTQYF.

The genes are TRBV4-1 and TRBJ1-2, with 9 bases that match TRBD1. Trimming removed 3 bases from V and 4 bases from J; junction bases left unmatched: 12. The CDR3 sequence is 17 residues long. Germline V gene lookup returns CDR1 MGHRA and CDR2 YSYEKL. CDR3 nucleotide sequence: TGCGCCAGCAGCCACCCATGGACAGGGGAACGGAGCTATGGCTACACCTTC. The encoded protein is CASSHPWTGERSYGYTF.

The J gene is TRBJ1-1, the V gene TRBV29-1; D gene ambiguous. This CDR3 spans 12 amino acids. CDR1 SQVTM and CDR2 ANQGSEA come from the germline V gene. The V end was cut by 1 base, the J end by 8 bases, with 11 bases between. Here the CDR3 reads CSVEVLGSEAFF. The CDR3 DNA reads TGCAGCGTTGAAGTCCTAGGCTCCGAAGCTTTCTTT.

The rearrangement uses TRBV10-3 and TRBJ2-3; D possibly corresponds to TRBD1 (6 bases). V was trimmed by 2 bases and J by 2 bases, leaving 14 bases between them. Germline V gene data show CDR1 as ENHRY and CDR2 as SYGVKD. The CDR3 spans 16 residues. CDR3 in DNA: TGTGCCATCAGTGAGAGCCAAACGGGACACACAGATACGCAGTATTTT. Its translation is CAISESQTGHTDTQYF.

The chain combines TRBV11-2 with TRBJ1-2, with 9 bases lining up with TRBD1. Trimming took 3 bases from V and 4 from J; bases not matched to a gene: 6. In germline, CDR1 is SGHAT, CDR2 FQNNGV. This CDR3 has 15 residues. The CDR3 is CASSFNRGPSYGYTF. DNA for the CDR3: TGTGCCAGCAGCTTTAACAGGGGGCCGAGCTATGGCTACACCTTC.

The chain carries TRBV29-1 and TRBJ2-7; D tentatively reads TRBD1 or TRBD2 (5 bases each). The V gene lost 4 bases and the J gene lost 0 bases, with 10 bases spanning the gap. The CDR3 runs 13 residues. The V gene's germline CDR1 is SQVTM and CDR2 ANQGSEA. The DNA of the CDR3 is TGCAGCGTTGGACAGCGGAACTCCTACGAGCAGTACTTC. Amino acid sequence: CSVGQRNSYEQYF.

The rearrangement links TRBV15 to TRBJ1-1, with no clear D. The CDR3 length is 15 residues. The germline V gene has CDR1 LNHNV and CDR2 YYDKDF (reference sequence). The V end lost 0 bases, the J end lost 1 base, and 9 bases lay between the germline ends. CDR3 sequence: CATSRDLLRNTEAFF. The CDR3, as DNA: TGTGCCACCAGCAGAGATCTTCTGAGGAACACTGAAGCTTTCTTT.

This chain joins TRBV27 and TRBJ1-1; 12 nucleotides match TRBD1. CDR3 size: 17 residues. V dropped 3 bases and J dropped 1; count of bases not matched to a gene: 6. CDR1 is MNHEY, CDR2 SMNVEV, per germline (reference sequence). In DNA form, the CDR3 reads TGTGCCAGCAGTTTTGAGGGACAGGGGGCAGGGAACACTGAAGCTTTCTTT. Protein sequence: CASSFEGQGAGNTEAFF.

The J gene is TRBJ1-1, the V gene TRBV13; unclear D gene. The length of the CDR3 is 13 residues. CDR1 is PRHDT and CDR2 is FYEKMQ in the germline V gene (reference sequence). Trimming took 5 bases from V and 1 from J, leaving 8 bases between them. CDR3 region: CASSPRQNTEAFF. For the CDR3, the DNA is TGTGCCAGCAGCCCTAGACAGAACACTGAAGCTTTCTTT.

The V call is TRBV5-6, the J call TRBJ1-5, with TRBD1 matching over 9 bases. The ends lost 4 bases at V and 6 bases at J; junction bases unmatched: 5. The CDR3 length is 14 residues. Germline CDR1 is SGHDT and CDR2 is YYEEEE. As DNA, the CDR3 is TGTGCCAGCAGCCGAGGACAGGGGTTTCAGCCCCAGCATTTT. The encoded protein is CASSRGQGFQPQHF.

The chain uses TRBV2 and TRBJ1-6; D is unclear. The germline gives CDR1 SNHLY, CDR2 FYNNEI. The V end lost 9 bases, the J end lost 6 bases, and 18 bases lay between the germline ends. CDR3 size: 15 residues. As DNA, the CDR3 is TGTGCCAGTTCTCTCGAGTGGCAGGTTAATTCACCCCTCCACTTT. The encoded protein is CASSLEWQVNSPLHF.

The chain joins TRBV11-1 to TRBJ2-7; 14 positions agree with TRBD2. Germline V gene lookup returns CDR1 SGHAT and CDR2 FQDESV (reference sequence). J gave up 2 bases and V 1 base, and 7 bases lay outside the gene matches. The CDR3 runs to 18 residues. CDR3 sequence reads: CASSLGGLAGGAAYEQYF. The CDR3 coding sequence is TGTGCCAGCAGCTTAGGAGGACTAGCGGGGGGCGCGGCCTACGAGCAGTACTTC.